This TCR beta chain was obtained from a study of T cell responses to AZD1222 COVID-19 vaccine. This clone showed up just once. The method was immunoSEQ multiplex PCR; TCRdb's version includes in-frame clones alone and lacks a portion of them. The sample holds around 87,000 clones, more than 75% seen once. Germline V gene sequence: CDR1 MNHEY, CDR2 SVGAGI. CDR3 length: 14 residues. The ends were cut back, 4 bases at V and 2 bases at J, with 12 bases in the middle. The chain uses TRBV6-5 and TRBJ2-7; D is perhaps TRBD1 (5 bases). The starting material was peripheral blood, obtained on day 0 of AZD1222 vaccination. The origin of this receptor is an adult in good health. The CDR3 protein is CASSWSREAYEQYF. CDR3 DNA sequence: TGTGCCAGCAGTTGGAGCAGGGAAGCCTACGAGCAGTACTTC.